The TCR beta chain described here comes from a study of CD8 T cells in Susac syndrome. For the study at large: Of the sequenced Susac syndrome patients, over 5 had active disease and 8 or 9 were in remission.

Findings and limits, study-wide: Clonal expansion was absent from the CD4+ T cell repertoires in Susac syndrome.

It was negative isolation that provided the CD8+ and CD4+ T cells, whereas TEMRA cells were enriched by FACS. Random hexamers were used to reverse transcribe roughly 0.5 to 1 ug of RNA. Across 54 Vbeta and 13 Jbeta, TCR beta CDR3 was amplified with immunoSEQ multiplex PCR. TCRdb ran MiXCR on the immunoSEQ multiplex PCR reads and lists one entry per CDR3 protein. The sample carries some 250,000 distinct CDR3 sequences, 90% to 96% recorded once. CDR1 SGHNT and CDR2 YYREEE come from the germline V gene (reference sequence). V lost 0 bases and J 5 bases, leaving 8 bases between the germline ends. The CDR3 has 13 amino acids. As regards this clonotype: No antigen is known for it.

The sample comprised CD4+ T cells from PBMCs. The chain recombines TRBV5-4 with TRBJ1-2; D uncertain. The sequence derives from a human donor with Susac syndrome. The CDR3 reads CASSLGTEYGYTF. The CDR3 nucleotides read TGTGCCAGCAGCTTGGGTACGGAATATGGCTACACCTTC.